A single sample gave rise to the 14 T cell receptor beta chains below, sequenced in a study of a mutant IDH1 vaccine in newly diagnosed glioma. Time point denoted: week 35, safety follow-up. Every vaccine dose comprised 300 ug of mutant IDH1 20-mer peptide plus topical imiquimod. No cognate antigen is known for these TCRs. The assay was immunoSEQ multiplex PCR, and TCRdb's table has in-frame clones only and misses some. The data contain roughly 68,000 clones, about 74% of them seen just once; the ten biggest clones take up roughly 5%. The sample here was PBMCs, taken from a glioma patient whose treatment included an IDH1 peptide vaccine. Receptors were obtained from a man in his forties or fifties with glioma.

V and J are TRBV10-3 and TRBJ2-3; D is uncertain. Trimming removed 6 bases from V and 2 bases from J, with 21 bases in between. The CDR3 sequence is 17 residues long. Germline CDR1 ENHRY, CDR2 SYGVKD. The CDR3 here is CAISHPLDGGNTDTQYF. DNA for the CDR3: TGTGCCATCAGCCACCCCCTCGACGGTGGAAACACAGATACGCAGTATTTT.

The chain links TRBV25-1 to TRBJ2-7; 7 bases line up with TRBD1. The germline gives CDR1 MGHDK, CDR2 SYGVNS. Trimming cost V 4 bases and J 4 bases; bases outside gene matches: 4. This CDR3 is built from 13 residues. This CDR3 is CASSVTGAYEQYF. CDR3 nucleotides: TGTGCCAGCAGTGTAACAGGGGCTTACGAGCAGTACTTC.

CDR3: CSGLTGTVGELFF. DNA for the CDR3: TGCAGCGGATTAACAGGGACGGTCGGGGAGCTGTTTTTT. The chain combines TRBV29-1 with TRBJ2-2; the D gene is possibly TRBD1 (6 bases). V lost 7 bases and J 7 bases, leaving 16 bases between the germline ends. Looked up from germline, CDR1 is SQVTM and CDR2 is ANQGSEA. The CDR3 spans 13 residues.

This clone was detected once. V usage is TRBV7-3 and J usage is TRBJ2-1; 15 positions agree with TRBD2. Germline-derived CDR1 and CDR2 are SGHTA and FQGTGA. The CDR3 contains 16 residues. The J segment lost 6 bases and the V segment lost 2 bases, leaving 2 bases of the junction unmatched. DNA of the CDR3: TGTGCCAGCAGCTTACCGGGACTAGCGGGGGGCAATGAGCAGTTCTTC. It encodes CASSLPGLAGGNEQFF. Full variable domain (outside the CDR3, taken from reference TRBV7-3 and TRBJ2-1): GAGVSQTPSNKVTEKGKYVELRCDPISGHTALYWYRQSLGQGPEFLIYFQGTGAADDSGLPNDRFFAVRPEGSVSTLKIQRTERGDSAVYLCASSLPGLAGGNEQFFGPGTRLTVL.

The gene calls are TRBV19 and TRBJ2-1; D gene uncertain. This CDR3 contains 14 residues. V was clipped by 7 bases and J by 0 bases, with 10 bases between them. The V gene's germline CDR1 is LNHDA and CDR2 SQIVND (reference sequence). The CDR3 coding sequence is TGTGCCAGTACGGGTACCGGCTCCTACAATGAGCAGTTCTTC. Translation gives CASTGTGSYNEQFF.

CDR3 DNA: TGCGCCAGCAGCCGCCTTTCCGGGACTAGCGGTTCCTACGAGCAGTACTTC. It encodes CASSRLSGTSGSYEQYF. The chain has TRBV4-1 and TRBJ2-7; 11 nucleotides align to TRBD2. The ends lost 4 bases at V and 1 base at J; junction bases unmatched: 9. The germline V gene encodes CDR1 MGHRA and CDR2 YSYEKL. This CDR3 has 17 residues.

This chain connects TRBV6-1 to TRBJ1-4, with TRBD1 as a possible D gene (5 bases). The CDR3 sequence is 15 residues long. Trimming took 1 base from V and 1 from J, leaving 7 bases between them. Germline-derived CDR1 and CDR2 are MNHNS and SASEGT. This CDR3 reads CASSEEQGTNEKLFF. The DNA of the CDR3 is TGTGCCAGCAGTGAAGAGCAGGGAACTAATGAAAAACTGTTTTTT.

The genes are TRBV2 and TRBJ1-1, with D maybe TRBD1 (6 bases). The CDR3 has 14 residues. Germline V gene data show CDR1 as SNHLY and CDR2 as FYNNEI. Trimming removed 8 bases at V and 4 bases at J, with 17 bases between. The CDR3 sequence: CASEVRTAATEAFF. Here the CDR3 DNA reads TGTGCCAGCGAAGTTAGGACAGCGGCCACTGAAGCTTTCTTT.

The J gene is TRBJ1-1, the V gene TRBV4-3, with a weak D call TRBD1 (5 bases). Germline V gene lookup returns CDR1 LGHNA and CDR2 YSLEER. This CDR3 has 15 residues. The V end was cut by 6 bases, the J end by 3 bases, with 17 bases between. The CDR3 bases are TGCGCCAGCAGTTCTCGAGGGGAGCTGGACACTGAAGCTTTCTTT. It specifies CASSSRGELDTEAFF.

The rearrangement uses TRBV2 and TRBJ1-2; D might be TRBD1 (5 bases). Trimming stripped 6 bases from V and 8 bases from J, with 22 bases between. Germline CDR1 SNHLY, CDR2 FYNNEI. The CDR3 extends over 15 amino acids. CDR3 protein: CASRGGAGPSGGYTF. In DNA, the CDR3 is TGTGCCAGCAGGGGAGGGGCAGGGCCATCGGGCGGCTACACCTTC.

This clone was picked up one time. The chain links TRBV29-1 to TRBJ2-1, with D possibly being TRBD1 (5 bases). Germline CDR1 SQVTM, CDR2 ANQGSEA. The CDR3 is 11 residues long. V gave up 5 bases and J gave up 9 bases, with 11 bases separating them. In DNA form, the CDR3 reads TGCAGCGTTTTCAGGGAAGGTGAGCAGTTCTTC. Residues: CSVFREGEQFF.

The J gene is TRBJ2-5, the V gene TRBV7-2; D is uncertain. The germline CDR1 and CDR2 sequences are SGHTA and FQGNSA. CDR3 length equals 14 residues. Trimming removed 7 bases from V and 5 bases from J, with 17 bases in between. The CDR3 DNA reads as TGTGCCAGCACCCCGAGTGGGTCCAGGGAGACCCAGTACTTC. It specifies CASTPSGSRETQYF.

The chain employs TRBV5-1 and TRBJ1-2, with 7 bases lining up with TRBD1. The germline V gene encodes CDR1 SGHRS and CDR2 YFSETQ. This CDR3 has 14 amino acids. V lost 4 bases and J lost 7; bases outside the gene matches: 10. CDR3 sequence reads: CASSTTRTGGGYTF. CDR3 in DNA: TGCGCCAGCAGCACTACCCGGACAGGCGGTGGCTACACCTTC.

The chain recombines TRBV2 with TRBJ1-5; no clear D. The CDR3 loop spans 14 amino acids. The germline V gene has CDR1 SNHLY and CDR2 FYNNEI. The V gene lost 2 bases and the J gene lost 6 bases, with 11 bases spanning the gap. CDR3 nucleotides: TGTGCCAGCAGTGAACCCAGGCCGAGTCAGCCCCAGCATTTT. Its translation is CASSEPRPSQPQHF.